The 31 T cell receptor beta chains below come from one sample, sequenced in a study of human T cells and chemical hapten exposure. Noted time point: patch test 2, 6 weeks after DPC sensitization. Documented treatment: therapeutic diphenylcyclopropenone sensitization with weekly scalp DPC. TCRdb passed the RACE reads through MiXCR, listing each CDR3 protein once. The table lists fewer than 100,000 distinct CDR3 sequences, around a tenth of them singletons. The source material was whole blood, sampled in connection with sensitization to the hapten diphenylcyclopropenone (DPC). Source of these receptors: a man aged 18 to 29 with alopecia areata. Some clones in this sample may be carry-over from other donors' samples.

This clonotype was picked up a small number of times. DNA for the CDR3: TGTGCCAGCTCACCAGAGACAGTCAATCAGCCCCAGCATTTT. This codes for CASSPETVNQPQHF. The chain carries TRBV18 and TRBJ1-5; possibly TRBD1 for D (5 bases). This CDR3 region has 14 residues. Trimming left V 2 bases short and J 3 bases short, with 8 bases between. CDR1 and CDR2 (germline): KGHSH, LQKENI.

This clonotype was seen a few times. The chain employs TRBV12-3 or TRBV12-4 and TRBJ2-5; a possible D gene is TRBD1 (5 bases). Trimming took 3 bases from V and 2 from J, leaving 7 bases between them. This CDR3 is built from 13 residues. The CDR3 DNA follows: TGTGCCAGCAGTTTGACAGAACAAGAGACCCAGTACTTC. Translating gives CASSLTEQETQYF.

The rearrangement links TRBV5-1 to TRBJ2-3, with D perhaps TRBD1 (6 bases). This CDR3 comprises 15 residues. The V gene's germline CDR1 is SGHRS and CDR2 YFSETQ. The V end lost 4 bases, the J end lost 8 bases, and 20 bases lay between the germline ends. This CDR3 is CASSTTGSSGGTQYF. The CDR3 DNA is TGCGCCAGCAGCACGACAGGCTCGAGCGGTGGTACGCAGTATTTT.

This clonotype was observed a handful of times. This rearrangement joins TRBV7-9 to TRBJ2-1; no reliable D call. Trimming pared 3 bases from V and 4 bases from J, leaving 10 bases between. The CDR3 consists of 14 residues. Per the germline V gene, CDR1 is SEHNR and CDR2 is FQNEAQ (reference sequence). The CDR3, as DNA: TGTGCCAGCAGCTTTCGATTTATTTACAATGAGCAGTTCTTC. Encoded protein: CASSFRFIYNEQFF.

This chain links TRBV27 with TRBJ1-2; D unresolved. There are 15 residues in the CDR3. Trimming cost V 4 bases and J 4 bases, with 16 bases left between them. Germline loops: CDR1 MNHEY, CDR2 SMNVEV (reference sequence). The CDR3 DNA sequence: TGTGCCAGCAGTTCCTCTTCCGCCTCTCTCTATGGCTACACCTTC. Amino acid sequence: CASSSSSASLYGYTF.

This clonotype showed up many times. The chain is built from TRBV9 and TRBJ2-2; no clear D gene. Trimming left V 3 bases short and J 8 bases short, with 8 bases between. The CDR3 runs 12 residues. In germline, CDR1 is SGDLS, CDR2 YYNGEE. In DNA form, the CDR3 reads TGTGCCAGCAGCGACCCAGTAGGGGAGCTGTTTTTT. It specifies CASSDPVGELFF.

This clonotype occurred many times. The chain recombines TRBV14 with TRBJ2-1; tentatively, D is TRBD1 (6 bases). This CDR3 has 12 amino acids. Trimming cost V 8 bases and J 9 bases, with 14 bases left between them. Germline lookup yields CDR1 SGHDN and CDR2 FVKESK. CDR3 DNA sequence: TGTGCCAGCTCACCACAGGGCTTTGAGCAGTTCTTC. Protein product: CASSPQGFEQFF.

This clonotype was seen many times. The chain uses TRBV12-3 or TRBV12-4 and TRBJ1-3; D unresolved. CDR3 length: 11 residues. Trimming took off 7 bases at V and 7 bases at J, with 8 bases between the two ends. CDR3 DNA sequence: TGTGCCAGCAACCTGGGTAACACCATATATTTT. It translates to CASNLGNTIYF.

The chain combines TRBV4-3 with TRBJ2-3; the D call may be TRBD1 or TRBD2 (5 bases each). Germline V gene data show CDR1 as LGHNA and CDR2 as YSLEER. This CDR3 has 15 amino acids. Trimming cost V 7 bases and J 0 bases, with 14 bases left between them. CDR3 coding DNA: TGCGCCAGCACCTGGGGGACGGCTAGCACAGATACGCAGTATTTT. Translated, it gives CASTWGTASTDTQYF.

The chain has TRBV6-1 and TRBJ2-3; D uncertain. This CDR3 contains 12 residues. Trimming left V 2 bases short and J 5 bases short, with 5 bases between. From germline, CDR1 is MNHNS and CDR2 SASEGT. CDR3 loop: CASSEKRDTQYF. In nucleotides, the CDR3 is TGTGCCAGCAGTGAAAAGAGAGATACGCAGTATTTT.

J is TRBJ2-7 and V is TRBV5-1; D is unclear. From germline, CDR1 is SGHRS and CDR2 YFSETQ. This CDR3 has 13 amino acids. V gave up 1 base and J gave up 3 bases, with 8 bases separating them. As DNA, the CDR3 is TGCGCCAGCAGCTTGCGGCAGAACTACGAGCAGTACGTC. Translated, it gives CASSLRQNYEQYV.

This clonotype was counted many times. V and J are TRBV6-6 and TRBJ1-5; 10 bases match TRBD1. CDR1 is MNHNY and CDR2 is SVGAGI in the germline V gene (reference sequence). V gave up 6 bases and J gave up 6 bases; unmatched junction bases: 5. The CDR3 is 14 amino acids. CDR3 region: CASRPGQGFQPQHF. CDR3 nucleotide sequence: TGTGCCAGCAGACCGGGACAGGGGTTTCAGCCCCAGCATTTT.

This sequence joins TRBV29-1 and TRBJ2-6, with TRBD1 as a possible D gene (5 bases). There are 16 residues in the CDR3. Germline CDR1 reads SQVTM; CDR2 reads ANQGSEA. The germline V and J ends were trimmed by 5 bases and 0 bases, with 14 bases remaining between them. CDR3 protein: CSVSPGHLSGANVLTF. CDR3 nucleotides: TGCAGCGTTAGTCCCGGACACCTCTCTGGGGCCAACGTCCTGACTTTC.

The chain couples TRBV6-6 to TRBJ1-6; D is unclear. The germline V and J ends were trimmed by 0 bases and 2 bases, with 8 bases remaining between them. The CDR3 contains 16 residues. The V gene's germline CDR1 is MNHNY and CDR2 SVGAGI (reference sequence). The CDR3 region is CASSYSRVTYNSPLHF. Here the CDR3 DNA reads TGTGCCAGCAGTTACTCGAGGGTAACCTATAATTCACCCCTCCACTTT.

CDR3: CASSVGASSEKLFF. The DNA of the CDR3 is TGTGCCAGCAGCGTGGGGGCTTCGAGTGAAAAACTGTTTTTT. V and J are TRBV5-5 and TRBJ1-4, with D possibly being TRBD1 (6 bases). From germline, CDR1 is SGHKS and CDR2 YYEKEE (reference sequence). Trimming stripped 4 bases from V and 7 bases from J, with 14 bases between. The CDR3 is 14 residues long.

In its sample, this clonotype was seen many times. V and J are TRBV29-1 and TRBJ2-5; 12 bases agree with TRBD2. The germline V gene encodes CDR1 SQVTM and CDR2 ANQGSEA. The CDR3 spans 14 residues. Losses at the gene ends were 3 bases for V and 2 bases for J; bases not matched to a gene: 1. CDR3 DNA sequence: TGCAGCGTTGACGGACTAGCGGGGCAAGAGACCCAGTACTTC. This codes for CSVDGLAGQETQYF.

The CDR3 protein is CSASPLRGNTEAFF. CDR3 in DNA: TGCAGTGCCTCACCCCTGAGGGGGAACACTGAAGCTTTCTTT. The V call is TRBV20-1, the J call TRBJ1-1, with D perhaps matching TRBD1 (5 bases). Trimming stripped 6 bases from V and 1 base from J, with 15 bases between. Germline CDR1 and CDR2: DFQATT and SNEGSKA (reference sequence). The CDR3 length is 14 residues.

This clonotype has at least ten counts. The chain couples TRBV7-3 to TRBJ1-6; 8 bases fit TRBD1. The CDR3 length is 14 residues. V gave up 2 bases and J gave up 6 bases; unmatched junction bases: 0. Germline V gene sequence: CDR1 SGHTA, CDR2 FQGTGA. The CDR3 loop is CASSLDRGNSPLHF. In nucleotides, the CDR3 is TGTGCCAGCAGCTTAGACAGGGGTAATTCACCCCTCCACTTT.

There are a few counts of this clonotype. The chain has TRBV7-3 and TRBJ2-7; no firm D call. V gave up 5 bases and J gave up 6 bases, with 17 bases separating them. Germline lookup yields CDR1 SGHTA and CDR2 FQGTGA. The CDR3 is 14 residues long. The CDR3 bases are TGTGCCAGCAGCCCCGGAGTGGCCGATTCCGAGCAGTACTTC. This encodes CASSPGVADSEQYF.

This clonotype was seen a few times. The V call is TRBV7-9, the J call TRBJ1-2; 7 bases are shared with TRBD1. The J segment lost 10 bases and the V segment lost 4 bases, leaving 6 bases of the junction unmatched. Germline lookup yields CDR1 SEHNR and CDR2 FQNEAQ (reference sequence). This CDR3 is 12 amino acids long. The CDR3 DNA reads as TGTGCCAGCAGCTCACGGGACAGCATCTACACCTTC. Translating gives CASSSRDSIYTF.

Ten or more counts support this clonotype. This chain uses TRBV6-2 or TRBV6-3 with TRBJ2-3, with 9 nucleotides matching TRBD2. Germline V gene sequence: CDR1 MNHEY, CDR2 SVGEGT. Trimming took 2 bases from V and 5 from J; bases not matched to a gene: 2. CDR3 length: 14 residues. In nucleotides, the CDR3 is TGTGCCAGCAGTTACGAACTAGCGGGAGATACGCAGTATTTT. The encoded protein is CASSYELAGDTQYF.

This chain links TRBV7-9 with TRBJ2-4, with D possibly being TRBD1 (6 bases). Germline CDR1 and CDR2: SEHNR and FQNEAQ (reference sequence). The CDR3 consists of 14 residues. V was cut by 2 bases and J by 6 bases, with 11 bases left in between. The CDR3 region is CASSLTGSRNIQYF. For the CDR3, the DNA is TGTGCCAGCAGCTTAACAGGGTCCCGAAACATTCAGTACTTC.

A few counts support this clonotype. The chain is built from TRBV7-6 and TRBJ1-1, with D unresolved. Per germline, CDR1 SGHVS and CDR2 FNYEAQ. Trimming took 5 bases from V and 6 from J, leaving 13 bases between them. The CDR3 runs to 13 residues. For the CDR3, the DNA is TGTGCCAGCAGCCTAAGACTAAACGCTGAAGCTTTCTTT. Encoded protein: CASSLRLNAEAFF. Drawing the rest from reference TRBV7-6 and TRBJ1-1, the complete variable domain is GAGVSQSPRYKVTKRGQDVALRCDPISGHVSLYWYRQALGQGPEFLTYFNYEAQQDKSGLPNDRFSAERPEGSISTLTIQRTEQRDSAMYRCASSLRLNAEAFFGQGTRLTVV.

This chain links TRBV29-1 with TRBJ2-5; no clear D. The V end lost 4 bases, the J end lost 1 base, and 7 bases lay between the germline ends. The germline V gene encodes CDR1 SQVTM and CDR2 ANQGSEA. The CDR3 loop spans 12 amino acids. The CDR3 region has the DNA TGCAGCGTTGTACAGCGCCAAGAGACCCAGTACTTC. This sequence encodes CSVVQRQETQYF.

The gene calls are TRBV12-3 or TRBV12-4 and TRBJ1-2; D gene unclear. CDR3 size: 13 residues. Trimming stripped 1 base from V and 3 bases from J, with 6 bases between. In DNA form, the CDR3 reads TGTGCCAGCAGTTTAGTCTCGTACTATGGCTACACCTTC. This codes for CASSLVSYYGYTF.

Ten or more counts support this clonotype. The V and J genes are TRBV28 and TRBJ1-6; 7 bases agree with TRBD1. In germline, CDR1 is MDHEN, CDR2 SYDVKM. This CDR3 is 14 amino acids long. The trim removed 6 bases at V and 8 bases at J, leaving 7 bases unmatched. The CDR3 sequence is CASRLGQEDSPLHF. Written as DNA, the CDR3 is TGTGCCAGCAGACTCGGACAGGAGGATTCACCCCTCCACTTT.

The rearrangement joins TRBV10-3 to TRBJ1-3; D gene unclear. CDR3 length equals 13 residues. Between the trimmed V and J ends, which lost 7 bases and 2 bases, there was a span of 9 bases. Germline CDR1 and CDR2: ENHRY and SYGVKD. The CDR3 DNA reads as TGTGCCATCAATGCAGGACCTGGAAACACCATATATTTT. Translation: CAINAGPGNTIYF.

This clonotype was detected only a few times. J is TRBJ2-2 and V is TRBV5-8; the D gene is possibly TRBD1 (5 bases). The CDR3 runs 12 residues. The V end was cut by 2 bases, the J end by 7 bases, with 6 bases between. Germline V gene sequence: CDR1 SGHTS, CDR2 YDEGEE. DNA for the CDR3: TGTGCCAGCAGCTTAGACAGCGGGGAGCTGTTTTTT. This encodes CASSLDSGELFF.

This clonotype was seen more than once but under ten times. The chain joins TRBV7-7 to TRBJ2-2, with D hard to call. The V gene's germline CDR1 is SSHAT and CDR2 FNYEAQ (reference sequence). Trimming took 2 bases from V and 7 from J, leaving 8 bases between them. The CDR3 is 13 amino acids. CDR3 amino acids: CASSLQLHGELFF. CDR3 coding DNA: TGTGCCAGCAGCTTACAGTTGCACGGGGAGCTGTTTTTT.

With regard to this clonotype: Relative to the germline gene, one junction end is altered; a read error may explain this. The chain recombines TRBV5-4 with TRBJ2-7, with D hard to call. This CDR3 is 13 amino acids long. Germline V gene lookup returns CDR1 SGHNT and CDR2 YYREEE (reference sequence). CDR3 bases: TGTGCCAGCAGCGACGGCAACTCCTTCGAGCAGTACTTC. Encoded protein: CASSDGNSFEQYF.

This clonotype was detected only a few times. CDR3 sequence (DNA): TGTGCCAGCTCACCTTCACAGCGTCAGCCCCAGCATTTT. This codes for CASSPSQRQPQHF. The V call is TRBV18, the J call TRBJ1-5; D remains ambiguous. Germline assignment: CDR1 KGHSH and CDR2 LQKENI. Trimming took 3 bases from V and 6 from J, leaving 9 bases between them. The CDR3 extends over 13 amino acids.